The sequence of this TCR beta chain was determined in a study of tumor-infiltrating lymphocytes in primary liver carcinoma. Bulk tissue was left unsorted, and RNA and DNA were co-extracted from about 19-30 mg of it. Patients were treatment-naive with chronic HBV infection. Sampling of every tumor involved five separate regions. These included the tumor centre. Without exception, tumor samples held over 75% viable tumor cells. Overall study results and limits: Roughly 7.5-25% of top clones, and no more, occurred in all five tumor regions.

With 400 to 550 ng total RNA as template and a constant-region primer, TCR beta cDNA was made. Modified slightly, ARM-PCR produced TCR beta libraries over three nested multiplex PCR rounds. TCRdb passed the multiplex PCR reads through MiXCR, listing each CDR3 protein once. The sample includes around 70,000 distinct CDR3 sequences, 60% to 75% of them seen just once. Notes on this clonotype: Antigen unknown. A junction end diverges from the germline sequence, so it may reflect a read error.

Material for sequencing was liver tumor tissue from sampling region 4. As for subset: tumor region T4, right-lateral pole. The receptor's source is a man aged 35 to 55 with primary liver carcinoma and hepatitis B virus infection.

The chain's CDR3 is CASSFVLSEGYTF. The CDR3 DNA reads TGTGCCAGTAGTTTCGTTCTTTCGGAGGGCTACACCTTC. The gene calls are TRBV6-6 and TRBJ1-2, with D hard to call. CDR1 is MNHNY, CDR2 SVGAGI, per germline (reference sequence). This CDR3 is built from 13 residues.